Below, 7 T cell receptor beta chains from the same sample are listed, as sequenced in a study of vaccination and CD4 T cells after COVID-19. Sequencing of DNA taken from cultured CD4+ T cells relied on the Oncomine TCR Beta short-read assay. One entry per CDR3 protein, called by TCRdb with MiXCR from the PCR reads. There are several thousand distinct CDR3 sequences in the sample; roughly 33% occur only once, and roughly 34% lies in the top ten. No antigens are known for them. Stated treatment: roughly 10-day PBMC culture with coronavirus spike peptide pools or control peptides (ViraFEST assay). Those CD4+ T cells from the unexposed donor predate the COVID-19 pandemic (2011-2018). Sequencing was performed on CD4+ T cells from blood, cultured in vitro. The receptors originated from a human donor in good health.

This chain uses TRBV6-1 with TRBJ2-5; D possibly uses TRBD1 or TRBD2 (5 bases each). The germline V gene has CDR1 MNHNS and CDR2 SASEGT. The CDR3 extends over 14 amino acids. V lost 6 bases and J lost 1, with 12 bases in between. CDR3 loop: CASSGANPQETQYF. CDR3 nucleotide sequence: TGTGCCAGCAGCGGGGCCAATCCCCAAGAGACCCAGTACTTC.

The sample holds a few counts of this clonotype. The J gene is TRBJ2-7, the V gene TRBV6-1; D is tentatively TRBD1 or TRBD2 (5 bases each). Trimming stripped 6 bases from V and 0 bases from J, with 15 bases between. The CDR3 covers 15 residues. Germline V lookup: CDR1 MNHNS, CDR2 SASEGT. CDR3 nucleotides: TGTGCCAGCAGCTTCGGACACACTAGCTCCTACGAGCAGTACTTC. Encoded protein: CASSFGHTSSYEQYF.

In this sample, this clonotype turned up once. The chain recombines TRBV4-2 with TRBJ2-3, with TRBD2 matching over 8 bases. V was clipped by 5 bases and J by 3 bases; unmatched bases: 10. The CDR3 spans 16 residues. Germline values: CDR1 LGHNA, CDR2 YNFKEQ. CDR3 sequence reads: CASSSPFTGGTDTQYF. The DNA for the CDR3 is TGTGCCAGCAGCTCCCCATTTACGGGGGGGACAGATACGCAGTATTTT.

The chain links TRBV10-2 to TRBJ1-1; weak D call: TRBD1 (5 bases). This CDR3 is built from 14 residues. V was pared by 4 bases and J by 2 bases, with 11 bases between. Looked up from germline, CDR1 is WSHSY and CDR2 is SAAADI. As DNA, the CDR3 is TGCGCCAGCAGTGCATCCGGGGACAACACTGAAGCTTTCTTT. Translated: CASSASGDNTEAFF.

The V gene is TRBV6-5, the J gene TRBJ1-6, with unresolved D. The V gene lost 0 bases and the J gene lost 6 bases, with 3 bases spanning the gap. Per the germline V gene, CDR1 is MNHEY and CDR2 is SVGAGI. This CDR3 spans 13 amino acids. The CDR3: CASSYSSNSPLHF. The CDR3 bases are TGTGCCAGCAGTTACTCGAGTAATTCACCCCTCCACTTT.

The rearrangement links TRBV5-1 to TRBJ2-3; 7 bases map to TRBD1. The CDR3 contains 13 residues. The germline gives CDR1 SGHRS, CDR2 YFSETQ. After removal of 8 bases from V and 2 bases from J, the junction contained 5 bases not matched to a gene. The CDR3 bases are TGCGCCAGTAACAGGGGACACACAGATACGCAGTATTTT. Its translation is CASNRGHTDTQYF.

As concerns this clonotype: This may arise from a read error, as a much more abundant clone is one base away. The chain uses TRBV20-1 and TRBJ2-5; 9 nucleotides match TRBD2. Germline CDR1 and CDR2: DFQATT and SNEGSKA (reference sequence). With V trimmed by 4 bases and J by 6 bases, 9 bases remained unmatched. This CDR3 comprises 14 residues. The CDR3 sequence: CSAKAGGLGKTQYF. CDR3 nucleotides: TGCAGTGCTAAAGCGGGGGGTTTAGGTAAGACCCAGTACTTC.